This record looks at one T cell receptor (beta chain) sequence and its context. What it binds is not known. These data originate in a study of T-cell memory formation after mild COVID-19. The wider study: The study found TCR clusters largely donor specific. Study results and limitations: A second wave of clones peaked on day 37, and their SARS-CoV-2 specificity went unconfirmed. Within pre-infection memory, some responding clones were found, suggesting cross-reactive memory joined.

This CDR3 is built from 14 residues. Trimming removed 1 base at V and 0 bases at J, with 7 bases between. The germline V gene has CDR1 LGHNA and CDR2 YSLEER. The 5'RACE method, run with constant-segment primers, produced TCR alpha and TCR beta cDNA libraries (carrying sample barcodes and UMIs). TCRdb called the 5' RACE reads again in MiXCR, with one record for every CDR3 protein. The sample lists about 250,000 distinct CDR3 sequences, 15% occurring once. The chain recombines TRBV4-3 with TRBJ2-7; D unresolved. This TCR was recovered from an adult woman who had mild COVID-19 (a few samples of this study predate the infection). Cell type and time point are not known. Sequences were obtained from PBMCs or a T cell subset sorted from them (not recorded which). The CDR3 here is CASSQGPGSYEQYF. CDR3 DNA sequence: TGCGCCAGCAGCCAAGGTCCGGGCTCCTACGAGCAGTACTTC.